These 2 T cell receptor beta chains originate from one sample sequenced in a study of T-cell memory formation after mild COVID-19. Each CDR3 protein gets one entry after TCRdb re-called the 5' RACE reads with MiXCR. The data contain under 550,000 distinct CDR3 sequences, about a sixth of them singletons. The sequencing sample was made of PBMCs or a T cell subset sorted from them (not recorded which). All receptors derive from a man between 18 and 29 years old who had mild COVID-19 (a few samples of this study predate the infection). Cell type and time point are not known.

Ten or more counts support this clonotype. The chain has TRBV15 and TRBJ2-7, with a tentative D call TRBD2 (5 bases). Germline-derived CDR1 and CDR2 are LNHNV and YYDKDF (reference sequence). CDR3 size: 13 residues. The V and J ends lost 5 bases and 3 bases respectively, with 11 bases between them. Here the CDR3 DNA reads TGTGCCACCAGCCCTCTAGCTTACTACGAGCAGTACTTC. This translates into CATSPLAYYEQYF.

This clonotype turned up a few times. CDR3 in DNA: TGTGCCAGCAGTCCTACCGGGACAGGCACCCGCGGGAACACTGAAGCTTTCTTT. Translation gives CASSPTGTGTRGNTEAFF. The chain couples TRBV6-5 to TRBJ1-1, with 8 positions matching TRBD1. V gave up 5 bases and J gave up 1 base; unmatched junction bases: 15. There are 18 residues in the CDR3. Germline CDR1 MNHEY, CDR2 SVGAGI.